What follows is one TCR beta chain and its context. The sample is drawn from a study of control samples from healthy donors and cancer patients. Clones were read by immunoSEQ multiplex PCR, and TCRdb kept only the in-frame ones, dropping some. This table holds under 450,000 clones, 80% to 95% found once. Trimming removed 4 bases from V and 7 bases from J; junction bases left unmatched: 10. Germline CDR1 is LGHDT and CDR2 is YNNKEL (reference sequence). This CDR3 has 16 amino acids. V gene TRBV3-1 (or the pseudogene TRBV3-2) combines with J gene TRBJ2-1; 10 bases agree with TRBD2. Sequenced input: PBMCs. The clonotype originates from a middle-aged man with head and neck cancer. DNA of the CDR3: TGTGCCAGCAGCCGTATCAGCGGGGGGGCCGGGAATGAGCAGTTCTTC. This gives the protein CASSRISGGAGNEQFF.